This T cell receptor (beta chain) was captured in a study of response to subunit inactivated influenza vaccine. V shed 0 bases and J shed 4 bases, with 13 bases lying between them. The CDR3 is 15 amino acids. CDR1 is SGDLS, CDR2 YYNGEE, per germline. One entry per CDR3 protein, called by TCRdb with MiXCR from the RT-PCR reads. The sample contains about 800,000 distinct CDR3 sequences, about 20% of which appear only once. This clonotype was detected only a few times. V is TRBV9 and J is TRBJ1-1; the D is unclear. The source was PBMCs from blood, collected about 5 days after vaccination. The clonotype was recovered from a man aged 50 to 59 who received an inactivated influenza vaccine. This CDR3 reads CASSVDFGLSTEAFF. The CDR3 coding sequence is TGTGCCAGCAGCGTAGATTTTGGGCTGAGCACTGAAGCTTTCTTT.